Each of the 26 T cell receptor beta chains below was sequenced from the same sample in a study of low-dose radiotherapy and immunotherapy resistance in tumors. Sample time point: after trial treatment. Noted treatment: LDRT plus nivolumab, ipilimumab, low-dose cyclophosphamide and aspirin (RACIN trial). TRAV- and TRBV-specific primers primed first-strand cDNA, covering alpha and beta chains. TCR amplification ran roughly 20 PCR cycles using constant-region and V-primer adapter primers. From the reads, TCRdb called clonotypes with MiXCR, one entry per CDR3 protein. Counted here are approximately 100,000 distinct CDR3 sequences, roughly 20% occurring once; the ten biggest clones make up about 4%. This material consisted of PBMCs, taken after low-dose radiotherapy plus immunotherapy. These receptors were obtained from a male donor with prostate cancer.

The sample holds many counts of this clonotype. The genes are TRBV7-9 and TRBJ2-5; the D is unclear. The CDR3 contains 14 residues. Per germline, CDR1 SEHNR and CDR2 FQNEAQ (reference sequence). The V and J ends lost 3 bases and 1 base respectively, with 9 bases between them. DNA for the CDR3: TGTGCCAGCAGCTTTTTGGGTCCCCAAGAGACCCAGTACTTC. Amino acid sequence: CASSFLGPQETQYF.

Many counts were recorded for this clonotype. This chain uses TRBV4-1 with TRBJ2-2, with D possibly matching TRBD2 (5 bases). Germline V gene data show CDR1 as MGHRA and CDR2 as YSYEKL. The CDR3 is made up of 16 amino acids. V was shortened by 2 bases and J by 0 bases, with 10 bases between the two germline ends. In DNA form, the CDR3 reads TGCGCCAGCAGCCAATACGGGAAATCGAACACCGGGGAGCTGTTTTTT. It specifies CASSQYGKSNTGELFF.

This clonotype was observed a few times. The chain employs TRBV5-1 and TRBJ2-6; 10 nucleotides agree with TRBD2. This CDR3 is 18 amino acids long. Germline CDR1 and CDR2: SGHRS and YFSETQ. With 4 bases clipped from V and 0 bases from J, the junction kept 7 bases outside the gene matches. The CDR3 sequence: CASSPSSGGSSGANVLTF. In DNA, the CDR3 is TGCGCCAGCAGCCCTTCTAGCGGGGGTTCCTCTGGGGCCAACGTCCTGACTTTC.

The chain couples TRBV7-9 to TRBJ2-7, with TRBD2 as a possible D gene (5 bases). The germline V gene encodes CDR1 SEHNR and CDR2 FQNEAQ (reference sequence). The length of the CDR3 is 15 residues. Trimming left V 1 base short and J 5 bases short, with 15 bases between. CDR3 nucleotide sequence: TGTGCCAGCAGCTTAGTGAGCGGCCACCCGGACGAGCAGTACTTC. This sequence encodes CASSLVSGHPDEQYF.

At least ten counts were recorded for this clonotype. This chain joins TRBV19 and TRBJ2-1, with D perhaps being TRBD1 or TRBD2 (5 bases each). Trimming cost V 10 bases and J 5 bases, with 21 bases left between them. The CDR3 runs to 15 residues. In germline, CDR1 is LNHDA, CDR2 SQIVND (reference sequence). The CDR3: CATNDQGRGHNEQFF. Written as DNA, the CDR3 is TGTGCCACCAATGACCAGGGTCGGGGCCACAATGAGCAGTTCTTC. The full variable domain, its missing parts supplied by reference TRBV19 and TRBJ2-1, is DGGITQSPKYLFRKEGQNVTLSCEQNLNHDAMYWYRQDPGQGLRLIYYSQIVNDFQKGDIAEGYSVSREKKESFPLTVTSAQKNPTAFYLCATNDQGRGHNEQFFGPGTRLTVL.

This clonotype showed up many times. The chain joins TRBV18 to TRBJ2-7; D unclear. Between the trimmed V and J ends, which lost 3 bases and 3 bases, there was a span of 9 bases. Germline values: CDR1 KGHSH, CDR2 LQKENI. The CDR3 consists of 13 residues. The chain's CDR3 is CASSPTYGYEQYF. CDR3 sequence (DNA): TGTGCCAGCTCACCTACCTATGGCTACGAGCAGTACTTC.

This clonotype has at least ten counts. The chain is built from TRBV9 and TRBJ1-6; 8 bases map to TRBD1. Unmatched junction bases numbered 12, after V lost 4 bases and J lost 9 bases. This CDR3 has 16 amino acids. Per germline, CDR1 SGDLS and CDR2 YYNGEE. As DNA, the CDR3 is TGTGCCAGCAGCCGTGAGACAGGGGACTATGGTTCACCCCTCCACTTT. This translates into CASSRETGDYGSPLHF.

This clonotype has a count of ten or more. J is TRBJ2-2 and V is TRBV12-3 or TRBV12-4, with 7 positions matching TRBD1. Unmatched junction bases numbered 12, after V lost 10 bases and J lost 4 bases. The CDR3 sequence is 15 residues long. CDR3 amino acids: CATRKGTEPTGELFF. In nucleotides, the CDR3 is TGTGCCACCCGAAAAGGGACAGAGCCCACCGGGGAGCTGTTTTTT.

Many counts were recorded for this clonotype. The chain joins TRBV18 to TRBJ2-7; TRBD1 might be the D (7 bases). The CDR3 is 15 residues long. The ends were cut back, 3 bases at V and 0 bases at J, with 12 bases in the middle. Germline CDR1 and CDR2: KGHSH and LQKENI. The CDR3 loop reads CASSPVQGGSYEQYF. The CDR3 nucleotides are TGTGCCAGCTCACCGGTCCAGGGGGGCTCCTACGAGCAGTACTTC.

This clonotype was counted at least ten times. The chain employs TRBV7-6 and TRBJ1-4; no clear D. The CDR3 length is 14 residues. V was pared by 5 bases and J by 4 bases, with 11 bases between. The germline CDR1 and CDR2 sequences are SGHVS and FNYEAQ. The CDR3 bases are TGTGCCAGCAGCCGAGTGGGCCTTAATGAAAAACTGTTTTTT. Protein product: CASSRVGLNEKLFF.

This chain uses TRBV2 with TRBJ2-1; D possibly corresponds to TRBD2 (6 bases). The V gene's germline CDR1 is SNHLY and CDR2 FYNNEI. V was shortened by 6 bases and J by 0 bases, with 12 bases between the two germline ends. The CDR3 contains 15 residues. CDR3: CASRKGTSSYNEQFF. Here the CDR3 DNA reads TGTGCCAGCAGGAAGGGGACTTCCTCCTACAATGAGCAGTTCTTC.

This clonotype was seen many times. The chain couples TRBV2 to TRBJ2-2; 7 bases line up with TRBD1. The CDR3 covers 16 residues. The trim removed 6 bases at V and 4 bases at J, leaving 11 bases unmatched. Per germline, CDR1 SNHLY and CDR2 FYNNEI. The CDR3 protein is CASRKGTDRFTGELFF. The CDR3 region has the DNA TGTGCCAGCAGGAAGGGGACAGATCGGTTCACCGGGGAGCTGTTTTTT.

The rearrangement uses TRBV21-1 and TRBJ2-1; the D segment call TRBD2 is taken from the table without a DNA check. The end of the DNA is better explained by TRBJ2-7, so the J call may be wrong. TRBV21-1 is termed a pseudogene. The CDR3 sequence is 15 residues long. The CDR3 nucleotides are TGTGCCAGCAGCCCATTAGCGGGGGCACGGGGGGAGCAGTACTTC. It translates to CASSPLAGARGEQYF.

The table lists this clonotype with many counts. The CDR3 DNA is TGTGCCAGCTCACGGGGGCAGAGCCCAGATACGCAGTATTTT. This translates into CASSRGQSPDTQYF. The chain joins TRBV18 to TRBJ2-3; D perhaps matches TRBD1 (6 bases). V lost 4 bases and J 4 bases, leaving 12 bases between the germline ends. Germline CDR1 is KGHSH and CDR2 is LQKENI. The CDR3 sequence is 14 residues long.

This clonotype was picked up many times. The chain links TRBV12-3 or TRBV12-4 to TRBJ1-2, with D possibly TRBD1 on 5 matching bases. V shed 6 bases and J shed 5 bases, with 19 bases lying between them. The CDR3 totals 15 residues. This CDR3 is CASSPIYGALYGYTF. The CDR3 DNA reads TGTGCCAGCAGCCCAATCTACGGGGCTCTTTATGGCTACACCTTC.

This clonotype was counted ten times or more. This chain joins TRBV7-2 and TRBJ2-5; 8 bases line up with TRBD1. The trim removed 3 bases at V and 3 bases at J, leaving 12 bases unmatched. The CDR3 length is 17 residues. CDR1 is SGHTA, CDR2 FQGNSA, per germline. The DNA of the CDR3 is TGTGCCAGCAGCTTCCAAAACCCCGGACAGGGCGAAGAGACCCAGTACTTC. Its translation is CASSFQNPGQGEETQYF.

This clonotype was detected ten times or more. The rearrangement uses TRBV7-8 and TRBJ1-1; D is possibly TRBD1 (5 bases). This CDR3 contains 16 residues. Trimming stripped 1 base from V and 0 bases from J, with 12 bases between. Germline V lookup: CDR1 SGHVS, CDR2 FQNEAQ. The CDR3 region is CASSLVQGAMNTEAFF. The CDR3 nucleotides read TGTGCCAGCAGCTTAGTCCAAGGGGCGATGAACACTGAAGCTTTCTTT.

This clonotype has at least ten counts. V gene TRBV24-1 combines with J gene TRBJ2-5; D remains unclear. Trimming cost V 0 bases and J 7 bases, with 5 bases left between them. The CDR3 has 12 amino acids. Germline loops: CDR1 KGHDR, CDR2 SFDVKD. In nucleotides, the CDR3 is TGTGCCACCAGTGATTTGCACGGGACCCAGTACTTC. This encodes CATSDLHGTQYF.

This clonotype was counted many times. The chain recombines TRBV14 with TRBJ2-2; D is possibly TRBD2 (5 bases). V shed 0 bases and J shed 1 base, with 9 bases lying between them. The CDR3 is 16 amino acids. Germline CDR1 is SGHDN and CDR2 is FVKESK. CDR3 protein: CASSQEGDENTGELFF. CDR3 in DNA: TGTGCCAGCAGCCAAGAGGGAGACGAGAACACCGGGGAGCTGTTTTTT.

Ten or more counts support this clonotype. The J gene is TRBJ2-3, the V gene TRBV21-1. TRBV21-1 is noted as a pseudogene. CDR3 length: 15 residues. The CDR3 DNA sequence: TGTGCCAGCATCCCAAGGGTGAAAAGCACAGATACGCAGTATTTT. As protein: CASIPRVKSTDTQYF.

On this clonotype itself: A far larger clone is a single base away, which makes a read error likely. The chain employs TRBV3-1 and TRBJ2-7, with 9 bases identical to TRBD2. The CDR3 runs to 13 residues. Germline CDR1 reads LGHDT; CDR2 reads YNNKEL (reference sequence). The V gene end was trimmed by 11 bases and the J gene end by 7 bases; junction bases not matched to a gene: 12. As DNA, the CDR3 is TGTGCCTCCGCAGGGACTAGCTTTTATGAGCAGTACTTC. Protein product: CASAGTSFYEQYF.

There are many counts of this clonotype. The chain's CDR3 is CASSYPSGGVYNEQFF. CDR3 in DNA: TGTGCCAGCAGTTACCCTAGCGGGGGGGTCTACAATGAGCAGTTCTTC. The chain couples TRBV2 to TRBJ2-1, with TRBD2 identical over 12 bases. CDR3 length equals 16 residues. Trimming at V came to 5 bases and at J to 3 bases, leaving 5 bases not matched to a gene. Germline CDR1 and CDR2: SNHLY and FYNNEI. Variable domain in full (rest from reference TRBV2 and TRBJ2-1): EPEVTQTPSHQVTQMGQEVILRCVPISNHLYFYWYRQILGQKVEFLVSFYNNEISEKSEIFDDQFSVERPDGSNFTLKIRSTKLEDSAMYFCASSYPSGGVYNEQFFGPGTRLTVL.

This clonotype was picked up many times. The gene calls are TRBV21-1 and TRBJ2-6; the table's TRBD1 call for D was not verified on the DNA. TRBV21-1 is a pseudogene. The CDR3 runs to 16 residues. The CDR3 bases are TGTGCCAGCGAGGACAGGGAAAGCTCTGGGGCCAACGTCCTGACTTTC. Translating it yields CASEDRESSGANVLTF.

There are many counts of this clonotype. J is TRBJ1-1 and V is TRBV12-3 or TRBV12-4; tentatively, D is TRBD1 (6 bases). Trimming stripped 7 bases from V and 11 bases from J, with 20 bases between. This CDR3 has 13 residues. CDR3 region: CASTPTRGGLAFF. Here the CDR3 DNA reads TGTGCCAGCACCCCTACTCGGGGGGGGCTGGCTTTCTTT.

This clonotype was recorded at least ten times. The chain employs TRBV21-1 and TRBJ1-6; the table names TRBD1, a call not compared with the DNA. TRBV21-1 is termed a pseudogene. The CDR3 is 16 amino acids. The CDR3 nucleotides read TGTGCCAGCAACCCAGGGAATTGCTCCTATAATTCACCCCTCCACTTT. Translation: CASNPGNCSYNSPLHF.

The gene calls are TRBV7-3 and TRBJ2-3; D call uncertain. CDR1 is SGHTA and CDR2 is FQGTGA in the germline V gene. The V gene lost 3 bases and the J gene lost 2 bases, with 12 bases spanning the gap. The CDR3 has 15 residues. DNA for the CDR3: TGTGCCAGCAGCTTCAGACATACCGCCACAGATACGCAGTATTTT. It codes for CASSFRHTATDTQYF.